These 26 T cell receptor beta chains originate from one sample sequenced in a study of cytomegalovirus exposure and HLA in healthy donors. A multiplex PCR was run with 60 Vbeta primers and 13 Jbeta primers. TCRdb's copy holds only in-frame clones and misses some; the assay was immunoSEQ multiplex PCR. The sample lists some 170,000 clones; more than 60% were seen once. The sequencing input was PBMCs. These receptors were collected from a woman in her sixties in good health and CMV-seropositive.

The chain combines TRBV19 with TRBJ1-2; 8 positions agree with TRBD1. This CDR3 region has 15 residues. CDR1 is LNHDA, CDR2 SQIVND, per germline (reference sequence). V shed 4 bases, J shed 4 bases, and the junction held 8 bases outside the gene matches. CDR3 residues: CASSKPGGRIYGYTF. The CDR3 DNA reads TGTGCCAGTAGTAAACCAGGGGGCAGGATCTATGGCTACACCTTC.

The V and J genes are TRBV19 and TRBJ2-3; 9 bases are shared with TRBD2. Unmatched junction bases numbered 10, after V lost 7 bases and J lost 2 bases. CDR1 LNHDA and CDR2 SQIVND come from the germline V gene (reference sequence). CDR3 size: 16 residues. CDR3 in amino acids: CASTDHSGGVTDTQYF. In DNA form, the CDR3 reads TGTGCCAGTACTGATCATAGCGGGGGTGTCACAGATACGCAGTATTTT.

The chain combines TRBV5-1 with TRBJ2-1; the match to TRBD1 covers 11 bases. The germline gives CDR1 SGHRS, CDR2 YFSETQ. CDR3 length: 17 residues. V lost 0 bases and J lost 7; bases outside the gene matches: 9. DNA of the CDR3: TGCGCCAGCAGCTTGGAGGTAGGACAGGGGGCGTGGAATGAGCAGTTCTTC. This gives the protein CASSLEVGQGAWNEQFF.

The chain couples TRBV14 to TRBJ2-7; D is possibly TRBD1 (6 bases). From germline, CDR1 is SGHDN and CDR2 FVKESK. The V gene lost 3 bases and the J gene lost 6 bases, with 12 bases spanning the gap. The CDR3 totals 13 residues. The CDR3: CASSQTTGSEQYF. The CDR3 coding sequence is TGTGCCAGCAGCCAGACAACAGGGAGCGAGCAGTACTTC. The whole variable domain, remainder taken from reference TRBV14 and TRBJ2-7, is EAGVTQFPSHSVIEKGQTVTLRCDPISGHDNLYWYRRVMGKEIKFLLHFVKESKQDESGMPNNRFLAERTGGTYSTLKVQPAELEDSGVYFCASSQTTGSEQYFGPGTRLTVT.

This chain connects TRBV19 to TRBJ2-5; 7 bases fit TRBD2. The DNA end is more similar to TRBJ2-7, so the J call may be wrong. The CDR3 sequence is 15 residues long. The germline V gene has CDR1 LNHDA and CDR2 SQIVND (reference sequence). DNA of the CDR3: TGTGCCAGTAGTATTGGGCGGGAGAGTACCTACGAGCAGTACTTC. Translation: CASSIGRESTYEQYF.

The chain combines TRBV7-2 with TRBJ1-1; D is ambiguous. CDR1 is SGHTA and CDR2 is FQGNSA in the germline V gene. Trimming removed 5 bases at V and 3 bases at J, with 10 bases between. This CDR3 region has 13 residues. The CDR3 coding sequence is TGTGCCAGCAGCGTAGGGCTTGACACTGAAGCTTTCTTT. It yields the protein CASSVGLDTEAFF.

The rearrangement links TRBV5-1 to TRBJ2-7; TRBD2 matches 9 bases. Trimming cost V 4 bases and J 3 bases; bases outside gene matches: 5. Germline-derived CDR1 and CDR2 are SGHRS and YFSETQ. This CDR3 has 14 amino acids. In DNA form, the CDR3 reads TGCGCCAGCAGCCCCGGACTAGCGAGCTACGAGCAGTACTTC. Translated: CASSPGLASYEQYF.

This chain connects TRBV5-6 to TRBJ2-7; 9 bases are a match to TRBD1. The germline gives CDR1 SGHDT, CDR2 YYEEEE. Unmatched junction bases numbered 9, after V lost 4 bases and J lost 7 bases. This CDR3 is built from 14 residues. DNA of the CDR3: TGTGCCAGCAGCCCGGGACAGGGAGGGTGGGAGCAGTACTTC. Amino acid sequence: CASSPGQGGWEQYF. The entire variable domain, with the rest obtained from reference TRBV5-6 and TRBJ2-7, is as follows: DAGVTQSPTHLIKTRGQQVTLRCSPKSGHDTVSWYQQALGQGPQFIFQYYEEEERQRGNFPDRFSGHQFPNYSSELNVNALLLGDSALYLCASSPGQGGWEQYFGPGTRLTVT.

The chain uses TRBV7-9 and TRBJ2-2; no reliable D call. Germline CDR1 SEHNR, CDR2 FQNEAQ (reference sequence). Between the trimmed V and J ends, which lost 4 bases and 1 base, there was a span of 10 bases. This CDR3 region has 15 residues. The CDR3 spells CASSSTSGNTGELFF. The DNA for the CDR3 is TGTGCCAGCAGCTCCACTTCAGGGAACACCGGGGAGCTGTTTTTT.

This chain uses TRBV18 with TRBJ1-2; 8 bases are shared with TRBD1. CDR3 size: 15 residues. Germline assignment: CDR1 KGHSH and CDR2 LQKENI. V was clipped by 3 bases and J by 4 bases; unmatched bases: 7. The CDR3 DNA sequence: TGTGCCAGCTCACCCTCTGGACAGGGACTCTATGGCTACACCTTC. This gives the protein CASSPSGQGLYGYTF.

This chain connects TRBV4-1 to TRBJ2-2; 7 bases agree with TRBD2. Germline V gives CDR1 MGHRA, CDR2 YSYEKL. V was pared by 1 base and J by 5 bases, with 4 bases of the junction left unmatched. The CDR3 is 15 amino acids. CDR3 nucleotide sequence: TGCGCCAGCAGCCAAGTGGTGGGGGGGACCGGGGAGCTGTTTTTT. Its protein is CASSQVVGGTGELFF.

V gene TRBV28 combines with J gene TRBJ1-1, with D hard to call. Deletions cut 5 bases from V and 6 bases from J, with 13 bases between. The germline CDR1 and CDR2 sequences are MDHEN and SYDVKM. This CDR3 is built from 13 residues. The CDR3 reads CASSNPSAAEAFF. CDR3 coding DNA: TGTGCCAGCAGTAATCCTTCAGCGGCTGAAGCTTTCTTT. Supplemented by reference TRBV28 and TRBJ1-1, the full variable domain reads DVKVTQSSRYLVKRTGEKVFLECVQDMDHENMFWYRQDPGLGLRLIYFSYDVKMKEKGDIPEGYSVSREKKERFSLILESASTNQTSMYLCASSNPSAAEAFFGQGTRLTVV.

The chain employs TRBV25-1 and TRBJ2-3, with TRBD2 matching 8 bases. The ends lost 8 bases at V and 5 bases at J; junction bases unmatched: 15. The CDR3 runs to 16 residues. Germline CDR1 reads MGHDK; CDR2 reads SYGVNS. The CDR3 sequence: CASSAAAGRGGDTQYF. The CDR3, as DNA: TGTGCCAGCTCCGCGGCGGCAGGTCGGGGGGGAGATACGCAGTATTTT.

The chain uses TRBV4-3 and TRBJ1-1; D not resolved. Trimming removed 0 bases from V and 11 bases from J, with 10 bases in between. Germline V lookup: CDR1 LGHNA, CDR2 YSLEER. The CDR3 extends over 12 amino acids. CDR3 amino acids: CASSQDAGVAFF. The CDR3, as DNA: TGCGCCAGCAGCCAAGATGCGGGCGTGGCTTTCTTT.

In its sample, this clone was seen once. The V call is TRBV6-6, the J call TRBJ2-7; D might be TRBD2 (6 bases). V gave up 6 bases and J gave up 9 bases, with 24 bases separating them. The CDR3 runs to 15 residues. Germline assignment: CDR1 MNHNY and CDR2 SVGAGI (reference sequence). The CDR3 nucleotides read TGTGCCAGCAGGGGAACCGAGGGACGTCTCGGGGGGCAGTACTTC. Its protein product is CASRGTEGRLGGQYF.

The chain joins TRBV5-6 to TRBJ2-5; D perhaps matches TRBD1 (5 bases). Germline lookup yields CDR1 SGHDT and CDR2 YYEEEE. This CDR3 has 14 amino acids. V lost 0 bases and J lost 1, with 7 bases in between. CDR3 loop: CASSLGQGQETQYF. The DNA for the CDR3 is TGTGCCAGCAGCTTGGGGCAGGGCCAAGAGACCCAGTACTTC.

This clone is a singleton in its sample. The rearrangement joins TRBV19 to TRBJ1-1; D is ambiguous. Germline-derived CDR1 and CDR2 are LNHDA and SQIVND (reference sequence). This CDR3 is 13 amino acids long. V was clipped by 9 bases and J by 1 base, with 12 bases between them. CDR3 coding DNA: TGTGCCAGCCGGGGTAGAACGAACACTGAAGCTTTCTTT. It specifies CASRGRTNTEAFF.

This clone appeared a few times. This CDR3 is CASSINPGRRNTEAFF. The CDR3 region has the DNA TGTGCCAGTAGTATAAATCCGGGAAGGAGGAACACTGAAGCTTTCTTT. J is TRBJ1-1 and V is TRBV19, with D hard to call. This CDR3 spans 16 amino acids. Trimming removed 2 bases from V and 1 base from J, with 14 bases in between. Germline loops: CDR1 LNHDA, CDR2 SQIVND (reference sequence).

CDR3 amino acids: CASNRLAGGWVQYEQFF. The CDR3 DNA follows: TGTGCCAGCAACCGACTAGCGGGAGGTTGGGTTCAGTATGAGCAGTTCTTC. J is TRBJ2-1 and V is TRBV28; 13 bases are a match to TRBD2. Germline V gene sequence: CDR1 MDHEN, CDR2 SYDVKM. There are 17 residues in the CDR3. Trimming at V came to 7 bases and at J to 8 bases, leaving 14 bases not matched to a gene.

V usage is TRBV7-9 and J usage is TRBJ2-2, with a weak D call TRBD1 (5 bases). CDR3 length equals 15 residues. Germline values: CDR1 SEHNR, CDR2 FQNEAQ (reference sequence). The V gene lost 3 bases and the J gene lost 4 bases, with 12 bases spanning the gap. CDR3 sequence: CASSFDSLGTGELFF. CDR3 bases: TGTGCCAGCAGCTTCGACAGTCTCGGCACCGGGGAGCTGTTTTTT.

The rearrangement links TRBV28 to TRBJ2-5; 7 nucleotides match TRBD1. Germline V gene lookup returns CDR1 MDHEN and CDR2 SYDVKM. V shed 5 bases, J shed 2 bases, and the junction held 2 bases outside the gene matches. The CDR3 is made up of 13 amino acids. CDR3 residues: CASSPGQQETQYF. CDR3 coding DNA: TGTGCCAGCAGTCCGGGACAGCAAGAGACCCAGTACTTC.

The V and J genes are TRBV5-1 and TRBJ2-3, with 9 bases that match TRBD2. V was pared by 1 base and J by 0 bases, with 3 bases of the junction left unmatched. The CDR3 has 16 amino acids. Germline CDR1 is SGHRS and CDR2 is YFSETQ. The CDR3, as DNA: TGCGCCAGCAGCTTGTTAGCGGGAGTAAGCACAGATACGCAGTATTTT. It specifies CASSLLAGVSTDTQYF.

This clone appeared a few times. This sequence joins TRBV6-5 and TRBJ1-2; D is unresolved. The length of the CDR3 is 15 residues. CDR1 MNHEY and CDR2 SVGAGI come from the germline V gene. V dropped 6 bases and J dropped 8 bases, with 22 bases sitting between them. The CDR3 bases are TGTGCCAGCAGAAGCGATTCTCGGACTGATGGGGGCTACACCTTC. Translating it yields CASRSDSRTDGGYTF.

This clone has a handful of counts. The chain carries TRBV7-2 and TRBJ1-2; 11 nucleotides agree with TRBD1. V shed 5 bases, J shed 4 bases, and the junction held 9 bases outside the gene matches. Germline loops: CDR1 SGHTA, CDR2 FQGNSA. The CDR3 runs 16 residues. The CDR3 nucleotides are TGTGCCAGCAGCGAAGGACAGGGGGCGCAGGGCTATGGCTACACCTTC. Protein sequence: CASSEGQGAQGYGYTF.

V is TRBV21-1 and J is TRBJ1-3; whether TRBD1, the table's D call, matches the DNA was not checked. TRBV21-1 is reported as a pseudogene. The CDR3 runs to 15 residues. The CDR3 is CASSKGQISGNTIYF. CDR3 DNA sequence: TGTGCCAGCAGCAAAGGACAAATCTCTGGAAACACCATATATTTT.

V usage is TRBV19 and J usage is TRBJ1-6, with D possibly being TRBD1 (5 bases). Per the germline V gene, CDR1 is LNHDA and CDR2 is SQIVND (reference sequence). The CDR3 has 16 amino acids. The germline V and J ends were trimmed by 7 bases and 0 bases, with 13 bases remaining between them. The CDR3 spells CASTPSRVSYNSPLHF. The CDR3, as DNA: TGTGCCAGTACCCCATCCAGGGTCTCCTATAATTCACCCCTCCACTTT.